The rows below give T cell receptor beta chains drawn from one sample of a study of cytomegalovirus exposure and HLA in healthy donors. The method was immunoSEQ multiplex PCR; TCRdb's version includes in-frame clones alone and lacks a portion of them. The sample yields fewer than 45,000 clones, around two thirds seen once. Sequencing was performed on PBMCs. The receptors were gathered from a woman in her thirties in good health and CMV-seronegative. CDR3s leave out the opening cysteine and the closing phenylalanine or tryptophan.

13	TRBV6-1	TRBJ1-2	ASSVGQGHYYGYT
9	TRBV29-1	TRBJ1-1	SAAVNTEAF
10	TRBV6-1	TRBJ1-1	ASSNTDRVLL
12	TRBV5-4	TRBJ1-4	ASSLASSNEKLF
9	TRBV6-1	TRBJ1-2	AILTGYGYT
14	TRBV5-1	TRBJ2-5	ASSDGTSGAQETQY
13	TRBV4-1	TRBJ2-1	ASSQDSRDLNEQF
12	TRBV6-5	TRBJ1-1	ASNQQAEQTEAF
12	TRBV18	TRBJ1-4	ASSPLRDSSKLF
12	TRBV27	TRBJ2-1	ASSSTGDYNEQF
10	TRBV5-1	TRBJ1-1	ASSEGRTEAF
18	TRBV27	TRBJ1-5	ASSSRDGRQALHSNQPQH
14	TRBV4-1	TRBJ2-7	ASSQEVAGLAYEQY
15	TRBV5-1	TRBJ2-1	ASSWGGTIQIHNEQF
14	TRBV27	TRBJ2-1	ASDLPGTVDSNEQF
11	TRBV4-2	TRBJ2-2	ASSQATVGELF
13	TRBV18	TRBJ2-7	ASSPGTGETYEQY
12	TRBV27	TRBJ1-5	ASSKQGLHQPQH
12	TRBV29-1	TRBJ2-7	SVVSGASSYEQY
13	TRBV6-5	TRBJ2-3	ASSQGTSGVDTQY
9	TRBV20-1	TRBJ1-1	SAPLNTEAF
12	TRBV27	TRBJ2-1	ASSLSTGENEQF
11	TRBV6-1	TRBJ2-7	ASSQLTFYEQY
12	TRBV2	TRBJ1-2	ASRGGRAIYGYT
9	TRBV30	TRBJ2-3	AWRAGGTQY
11	TRBV25-1	TRBJ1-4	ASSAEQGLRLF
13	TRBV13	TRBJ1-1	ASSPGQGLNTEAF
12	TRBV30	TRBJ2-2	AWRRLLNTGELF
13	TRBV9	TRBJ1-5	ASSVVGGGNQPQH
10	TRBV5-6	TRBJ1-2	ASSLNSRVNT
12	TRBV10-3	TRBJ1-4	AISGGGLEGKLF
12	TRBV30	TRBJ2-6	AWNSVSGANVLT
13	TRBV2	TRBJ1-3	ASSVDRRSGNTIY
11	TRBV11-2	TRBJ1-2	ASSLGQGHGYT
12	TRBV10-3	TRBJ2-7	ATSSGTSGIEQY
12	TRBV15	TRBJ1-5	ATSMNPGNQPQH